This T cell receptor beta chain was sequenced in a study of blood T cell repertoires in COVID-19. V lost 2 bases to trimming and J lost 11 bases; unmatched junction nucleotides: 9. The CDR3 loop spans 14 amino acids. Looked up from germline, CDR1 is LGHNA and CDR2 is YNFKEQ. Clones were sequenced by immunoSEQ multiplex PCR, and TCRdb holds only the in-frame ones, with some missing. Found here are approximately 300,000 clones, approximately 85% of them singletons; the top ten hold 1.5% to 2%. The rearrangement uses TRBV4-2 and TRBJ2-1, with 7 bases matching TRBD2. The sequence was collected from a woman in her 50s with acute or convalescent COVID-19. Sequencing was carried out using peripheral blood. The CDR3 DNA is TGTGCCAGCAGCCAAACCATTACTAGCGAGAAGCAGTTCTTC. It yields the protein CASSQTITSEKQFF.